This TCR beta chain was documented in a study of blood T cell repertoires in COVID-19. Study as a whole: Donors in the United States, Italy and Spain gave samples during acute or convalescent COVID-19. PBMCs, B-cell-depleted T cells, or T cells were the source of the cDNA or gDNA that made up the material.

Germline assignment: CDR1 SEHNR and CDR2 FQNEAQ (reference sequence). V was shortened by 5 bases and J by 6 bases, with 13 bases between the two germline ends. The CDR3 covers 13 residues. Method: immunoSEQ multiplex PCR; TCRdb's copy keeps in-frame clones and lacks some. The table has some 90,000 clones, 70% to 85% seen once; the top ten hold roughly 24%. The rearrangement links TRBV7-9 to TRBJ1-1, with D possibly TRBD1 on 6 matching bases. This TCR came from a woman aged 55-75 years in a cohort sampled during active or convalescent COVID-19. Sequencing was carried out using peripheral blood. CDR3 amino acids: CASSITGLAEAFF. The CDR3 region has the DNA TGTGCCAGCAGCATTACAGGGCTCGCTGAAGCTTTCTTT.